These 17 T cell receptor beta chains share one sample of origin, sequenced in a study of T-cell memory formation after mild COVID-19. TCRdb called the 5' RACE reads again in MiXCR, with one record for every CDR3 protein. The sample contains around 300,000 distinct CDR3 sequences, around 13% of which appear only once. The material sequenced was PBMCs or a T cell subset sorted from them (not recorded which). The receptors here all came from a young man who had mild COVID-19 (a few samples of this study predate the infection). Cell type and time point are not known.

Only a few counts were recorded for this clonotype. The J gene is TRBJ2-5, the V gene TRBV5-6, with 12 positions matching TRBD2. V trimming: 2 bases; J trimming: 4 bases; junction bases outside the gene matches: 9. CDR1 SGHDT and CDR2 YYEEEE come from the germline V gene. The CDR3 runs 17 residues. As DNA, the CDR3 is TGTGCCAGCAGCTTAGGACTAGCGGGGATCGGTAGAGAGACCCAGTACTTC. Protein sequence: CASSLGLAGIGRETQYF.

The chain links TRBV10-3 to TRBJ1-6; 11 bases align to TRBD1. Unmatched junction bases numbered 4, after V lost 4 bases and J lost 2 bases. Germline V gene lookup returns CDR1 ENHRY and CDR2 SYGVKD. CDR3 length: 17 residues. The DNA for the CDR3 is TGTGCCATCAGTGGGGACAGGGGGTCGACCTATAATTCACCCCTCCACTTT. Residues: CAISGDRGSTYNSPLHF.

Here the CDR3 reads CASSPRALRNQYF. The CDR3 coding sequence is TGTGCCAGCAGTCCCCGGGCCCTGAGGAACCAGTACTTC. The V and J genes are TRBV12-3 or TRBV12-4 and TRBJ2-5; D is unresolved. This CDR3 spans 13 amino acids. Trimming took off 5 bases at V and 10 bases at J, with 17 bases between the two ends.

At least ten counts were recorded for this clonotype. The chain combines TRBV6-5 with TRBJ2-2; TRBD2 is a possible D gene (7 bases). Trimming cost V 6 bases and J 1 base, with 15 bases left between them. The CDR3 runs to 16 residues. In germline, CDR1 is MNHEY, CDR2 SVGAGI. The CDR3 protein is CASRSIGGRNTGELFF. The CDR3 coding sequence is TGTGCCAGCAGAAGTATCGGGGGGCGGAACACCGGGGAGCTGTTTTTT.

A few counts support this clonotype. This chain joins TRBV5-1 and TRBJ1-5; D ambiguous. CDR1 and CDR2 (germline): SGHRS, YFSETQ. Trimming removed 3 bases at V and 7 bases at J, with 17 bases between. This CDR3 region has 15 residues. The CDR3 loop is CASSSPRQDEQPQHF. CDR3 sequence (DNA): TGCGCCAGCAGCTCCCCCCGGCAGGACGAACAGCCCCAGCATTTT.

This clonotype was seen more than once but under ten times. The J gene is TRBJ2-3, the V gene TRBV4-2; 8 bases are a match to TRBD1. This CDR3 is 16 amino acids long. The ends lost 7 bases at V and 1 base at J; junction bases unmatched: 10. Germline loops: CDR1 LGHNA, CDR2 YNFKEQ. CDR3 region: CASTEPPTGGTDTQYF. The CDR3 nucleotides read TGTGCCAGCACCGAGCCCCCGACAGGGGGCACAGATACGCAGTATTTT.

This sequence joins TRBV5-1 and TRBJ2-6; tentative D call: TRBD1 (5 bases). This CDR3 has 14 amino acids. Germline V gene lookup returns CDR1 SGHRS and CDR2 YFSETQ. V lost 7 bases to trimming and J lost 0 bases, with 8 bases between them. The CDR3 bases are TGCGCCAGCCGAGACAGCTCTGGGGCCAACGTCCTGACTTTC. Amino acids: CASRDSSGANVLTF.

In its sample, this clonotype was seen a few times. The chain uses TRBV28 and TRBJ2-4; no firm D call. The V end was cut by 1 base, the J end by 0 bases, with 13 bases between. The CDR3 length is 17 residues. Germline V gives CDR1 MDHEN, CDR2 SYDVKM. The CDR3 region is CASSLFLWRLAKNIQYF. The CDR3 DNA follows: TGTGCCAGCAGTTTATTTCTATGGAGACTAGCCAAAAACATTCAGTACTTC.

Many counts were recorded for this clonotype. The chain carries TRBV5-1 and TRBJ2-1, with 7 positions matching TRBD2. Germline CDR1 reads SGHRS; CDR2 reads YFSETQ. CDR3 length equals 15 residues. V trimming: 7 bases; J trimming: 2 bases; junction bases outside the gene matches: 9. The CDR3 nucleotides read TGCGCCAGCTCATCTGGGGGGGGTGCCTACAATGAGCAGTTCTTC. Protein sequence: CASSSGGGAYNEQFF.

The chain couples TRBV27 to TRBJ2-3, with TRBD2 matching 9 bases. Germline CDR1 and CDR2: MNHEY and SMNVEV (reference sequence). The length of the CDR3 is 16 residues. V shed 0 bases and J 6 bases; nucleotides not matched to a gene: 7. The CDR3, as DNA: TGTGCCAGCAGTTTATCGGGGCGGGGGGGCCTCGATACGCAGTATTTT. It is translated as CASSLSGRGGLDTQYF.

The chain recombines TRBV4-1 with TRBJ2-7, with TRBD1 matching 10 bases. The CDR3 consists of 15 residues. Germline V CDR1 and CDR2: MGHRA, YSYEKL. Losses at the gene ends were 0 bases for V and 6 bases for J; bases not matched to a gene: 5. The CDR3 loop reads CASSQESGQGFEQYF. For the CDR3, the DNA is TGCGCCAGCAGCCAAGAATCGGGACAGGGGTTCGAGCAGTACTTC.

There are a few counts of this clonotype. The chain carries TRBV24-1 and TRBJ2-1, with D hard to call. The germline CDR1 and CDR2 sequences are KGHDR and SFDVKD. CDR3 length: 12 residues. V lost 5 bases and J 5 bases, leaving 6 bases between the germline ends. CDR3 residues: CATSVSHNEQFF. The CDR3 nucleotides are TGTGCCACCAGTGTCTCACACAATGAGCAGTTCTTC.

Only one count was recorded for this clonotype. The rearrangement joins TRBV6-2 or TRBV6-3 to TRBJ1-1; D perhaps matches TRBD1 (5 bases). This CDR3 is 14 amino acids long. Trimming pared 2 bases from V and 5 bases from J, leaving 12 bases between. Per germline, CDR1 MNHEY and CDR2 SVGEGT. The CDR3 DNA sequence: TGTGCCAGCAGTTACCTGGATTGGGGGACTGAAGCTTTCTTT. Translating gives CASSYLDWGTEAFF.

The chain combines TRBV6-5 with TRBJ1-5; D may be TRBD1 (5 bases). CDR3 length: 13 amino acids. V lost 2 bases to trimming and J lost 7 bases, with 9 bases between them. Germline CDR1 MNHEY, CDR2 SVGAGI. The CDR3 region is CASSYNGAQPQHF. The CDR3 nucleotides read TGTGCCAGCAGTTACAACGGGGCACAGCCCCAGCATTTT.

The chain carries TRBV5-1 and TRBJ2-3, with 9 bases identical to TRBD1. CDR1 and CDR2 from the germline V gene are SGHRS and YFSETQ. There are 14 residues in the CDR3. Unmatched junction bases numbered 3, after V lost 7 bases and J lost 0 bases. The CDR3 DNA sequence: TGCGCCAGCGGGACAGGGCTCAGCACAGATACGCAGTATTTT. This sequence encodes CASGTGLSTDTQYF.

This clonotype was detected ten times or more. The rearrangement uses TRBV5-1 and TRBJ1-1; D is unclear. CDR1 and CDR2 (germline): SGHRS, YFSETQ. Between the trimmed V and J ends, which lost 5 bases and 5 bases, there was a span of 10 bases. The CDR3 spans 12 residues. The chain's CDR3 is CASSSGMTEAFF. The DNA for the CDR3 is TGCGCCAGCAGTTCTGGGATGACTGAAGCTTTCTTT.

The chain uses TRBV5-1 and TRBJ2-5; 8 nucleotides match TRBD1. CDR3 length equals 18 residues. Trimming removed 2 bases from V and 0 bases from J; junction bases left unmatched: 12. CDR1 is SGHRS and CDR2 is YFSETQ in the germline V gene. This CDR3 reads CASSFAGLTGENQETQYF. As DNA, the CDR3 is TGCGCCAGCAGCTTCGCCGGTCTGACAGGGGAGAACCAAGAGACCCAGTACTTC.